The sample holds many counts of the clone carrying this TCR beta chain. The antigen is not known. This may come from a read error, since a much larger clone is one base off. The entire patient cohort was treatment-naive prior to thyroid surgery. The data stem from a study of metastatic and nonmetastatic thyroid tumors. The wider study: Across peripheral blood and tumor or nodule tissue samples taken from malignant and benign thyroid patients, the repertoires were compared with one another.

CDR1 SNHLY and CDR2 FYNNEI come from the germline V gene. V gave up 6 bases and J gave up 6 bases; unmatched junction bases: 9. CDR3 length equals 15 residues. In the source study's methods: Variation in CDR3 across clinicopathological groups served as the basis for constructing a distant-metastasis classifier in papillary thyroid cancer. MiXCR reprocessed the PCR reads for TCRdb. It is TCRdb's table, rather than the study itself, that gives the V and J calls and clone size. This sample has about 82,000 clones, with approximately 12% found just once. Study-wide results and limits: Across blood and tumor, TCR beta diversity in malignant thyroid tumors was reportedly significantly higher than in benign nodules.

This receptor was obtained from a female donor with papillary thyroid cancer or a benign thyroid nodule (not recorded which). Some clones in this sample may be carry-over from other donors' samples. This chain connects TRBV2 to TRBJ1-5, with TRBD1 matching 9 bases. Sequencing was done on a sample of tumor tissue. This CDR3 is CASSPTQGAVQPQHF. The CDR3 DNA reads as TGTGCCAGCAGCCCCACACAGGGGGCTGTTCAGCCCCAGCATTTT.